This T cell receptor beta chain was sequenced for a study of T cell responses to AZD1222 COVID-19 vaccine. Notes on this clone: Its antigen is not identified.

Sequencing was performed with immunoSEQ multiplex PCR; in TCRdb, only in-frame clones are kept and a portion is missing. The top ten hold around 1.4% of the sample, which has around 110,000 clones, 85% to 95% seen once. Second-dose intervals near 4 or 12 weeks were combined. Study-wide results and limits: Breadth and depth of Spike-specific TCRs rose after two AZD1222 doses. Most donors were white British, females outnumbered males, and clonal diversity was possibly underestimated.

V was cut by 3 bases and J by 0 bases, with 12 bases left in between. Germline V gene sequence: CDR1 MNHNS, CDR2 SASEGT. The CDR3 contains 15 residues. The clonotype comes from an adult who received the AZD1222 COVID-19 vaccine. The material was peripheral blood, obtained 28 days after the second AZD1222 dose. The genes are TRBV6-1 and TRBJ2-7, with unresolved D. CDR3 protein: CASSEWTATSYEQYF. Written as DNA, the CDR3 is TGTGCCAGCAGTGAGTGGACGGCGACCTCCTACGAGCAGTACTTC.